These 32 T cell receptor beta chains share one sample of origin, sequenced in a study of blood T cell repertoires in COVID-19 (dated by TCRdb to about 2020). The protocol used for the library was the immunoSEQ multiplex PCR assay. Held by TCRdb, this immuneACCESS table contains in-frame sequences only and omits some clones. Under half of the omission traces to an unresolved V gene where checked; the cause of the rest is unknown. The sample table shows about 200,000 clones, and around 86% are seen once. Under 7.5% of the sample comes from the top ten. The sample taken for sequencing was peripheral blood. The origin of the receptors is a man aged 60 to 75 who had recovered from COVID-19.

This clone appeared a few times. The V gene is TRBV19, the J gene TRBJ2-7; 8 bases align to TRBD1. The J segment lost 5 bases and the V segment lost 5 bases, leaving 5 bases of the junction unmatched. The CDR3 has 13 residues. The germline gives CDR1 LNHDA, CDR2 SQIVND (reference sequence). The CDR3 nucleotides read TGTGCCAGTAGTTTGACAGGGGTCCACGAGCAGTACTTC. This gives the protein CASSLTGVHEQYF.

This chain uses TRBV27 with TRBJ1-1; 8 bases are a match to TRBD1. V was pared by 6 bases and J by 1 base, with 10 bases of the junction left unmatched. The CDR3 spans 16 residues. Germline V gene sequence: CDR1 MNHEY, CDR2 SMNVEV (reference sequence). The CDR3 sequence is CASRRTGTGWNTEAFF. Here the CDR3 DNA reads TGTGCCAGCAGGAGGACAGGGACAGGCTGGAACACTGAAGCTTTCTTT.

V gene TRBV15 combines with J gene TRBJ1-5, with a tentative D call TRBD1 (5 bases). Trimming shortened V by 6 bases and J by 0 bases, and 12 bases separated the two germline ends. From germline, CDR1 is LNHNV and CDR2 YYDKDF (reference sequence). CDR3 length equals 15 residues. The CDR3 DNA follows: TGTGCCACCAGATTCGGACAATATAGCAATCAGCCCCAGCATTTT. Translated: CATRFGQYSNQPQHF.

This clone has only one observation. CDR3 DNA: TGCAGTGCTAGTGACAGGAATTCACCCCTCCACTTT. Translated: CSASDRNSPLHF. The genes are TRBV20-1 and TRBJ1-6; D is possibly TRBD1 (6 bases). The V and J ends lost 3 bases and 7 bases respectively, with 7 bases between them. The CDR3 has 12 residues. Germline lookup yields CDR1 DFQATT and CDR2 SNEGSKA (reference sequence).

The chain employs TRBV28 and TRBJ2-1; 11 nucleotides match TRBD2. Germline V gene sequence: CDR1 MDHEN, CDR2 SYDVKM. This CDR3 is built from 16 residues. J lost 0 bases, V lost 7 bases, and 5 bases had no gene match. The CDR3 loop is CASKQGTSGSYNEQFF. The CDR3 DNA reads as TGTGCCAGCAAGCAAGGGACTAGCGGCTCCTACAATGAGCAGTTCTTC. The full variable domain, its missing parts supplied by reference TRBV28 and TRBJ2-1, is DVKVTQSSRYLVKRTGEKVFLECVQDMDHENMFWYRQDPGLGLRLIYFSYDVKMKEKGDIPEGYSVSREKKERFSLILESASTNQTSMYLCASKQGTSGSYNEQFFGPGTRLTVL.

The chain has TRBV11-2 and TRBJ2-1; perhaps TRBD2 as D (6 bases). V was pared by 7 bases and J by 0 bases, with 22 bases between. The germline CDR1 and CDR2 sequences are SGHAT and FQNNGV. CDR3 length: 18 residues. The CDR3 sequence: CASIPDGAGIFSYNEQFF. DNA for the CDR3: TGTGCCAGCATCCCTGACGGGGCGGGGATTTTCTCCTACAATGAGCAGTTCTTC.

The chain links TRBV19 to TRBJ1-3; D perhaps matches TRBD1 (6 bases). From germline, CDR1 is LNHDA and CDR2 SQIVND (reference sequence). CDR3 length: 14 residues. Deletions cut 5 bases from V and 0 bases from J, with 8 bases between. For the CDR3, the DNA is TGTGCCAGTAGTTCGACAGGCTCTGGAAACACCATATATTTT. Amino acid sequence: CASSSTGSGNTIYF.

The rearrangement joins TRBV30 to TRBJ1-6; no firm D call. V gave up 2 bases and J gave up 7 bases, with 18 bases separating them. CDR3 size: 16 residues. The germline V gene encodes CDR1 GTSNPN and CDR2 SVGIG (reference sequence). The CDR3 loop reads CAWSSPRRGKNSPLHF. In DNA, the CDR3 is TGTGCCTGGAGTTCACCCCGAAGAGGGAAAAATTCACCCCTCCACTTT.

This clone was counted only a few times. The chain recombines TRBV19 with TRBJ1-3; a weak D match, TRBD1 (5 bases). The CDR3 contains 15 residues. Germline values: CDR1 LNHDA, CDR2 SQIVND (reference sequence). The V gene lost 6 bases and the J gene lost 0 bases, with 12 bases spanning the gap. CDR3 region: CASRRDSNSGNTIYF. The CDR3 DNA follows: TGTGCCAGTAGGAGGGACTCCAACTCTGGAAACACCATATATTTT.

This clone was observed a single time. This chain connects TRBV6-2 or TRBV6-3 to TRBJ2-7, with TRBD1 as a possible D gene (6 bases). The CDR3 runs to 13 residues. V gave up 5 bases and J gave up 5 bases, with 13 bases separating them. Germline values: CDR1 MNHEY, CDR2 SVGEGT. CDR3 sequence (DNA): TGTGCCAGCAGTCCCCAGGGGTATGACGAGCAGTACTTC. Protein product: CASSPQGYDEQYF.

The rearrangement uses TRBV7-3 and TRBJ2-4; 9 bases are shared with TRBD1. V gave up 5 bases and J gave up 9 bases; unmatched junction bases: 5. Germline V CDR1 and CDR2: SGHTA, FQGTGA. CDR3 length equals 13 residues. The CDR3 DNA reads TGTGCCAGCAGCCCGGGACAGGGCAGCATTCAGTACTTC. Translating it yields CASSPGQGSIQYF.

This clone was recorded once. The V call is TRBV3-1 (or the pseudogene TRBV3-2), the J call TRBJ1-1, with D maybe TRBD1 (5 bases). Per the germline V gene, CDR1 is LGHDT and CDR2 is YNNKEL (reference sequence). Trimming took 4 bases from V and 1 from J, leaving 19 bases between them. CDR3 length: 17 amino acids. CDR3 residues: CASSLSLGGRRNTEAFF. DNA for the CDR3: TGTGCCAGCAGCCTCTCTTTGGGGGGGAGAAGGAACACTGAAGCTTTCTTT.

The chain employs TRBV6-5 and TRBJ1-2; TRBD1 might be the D (5 bases). This CDR3 has 13 amino acids. Germline CDR1 MNHEY, CDR2 SVGAGI. Trimming stripped 3 bases from V and 6 bases from J, with 11 bases between. The CDR3 coding sequence is TGTGCCAGCAGTTATACTCGGGGGAATGGCTACACCTTC. Residues: CASSYTRGNGYTF.

The J gene is TRBJ1-6, the V gene TRBV7-3; 7 bases map to TRBD1. The CDR3 has 12 amino acids. V trimming: 5 bases; J trimming: 14 bases; junction bases outside the gene matches: 6. Germline loops: CDR1 SGHTA, CDR2 FQGTGA. CDR3 amino acids: CASSLSGGTLHF. The CDR3 DNA follows: TGTGCCAGCAGCCTATCAGGGGGAACCCTCCACTTT. The whole variable domain, filled in from reference TRBV7-3 and TRBJ1-6, reads GAGVSQTPSNKVTEKGKYVELRCDPISGHTALYWYRQSLGQGPEFLIYFQGTGAADDSGLPNDRFFAVRPEGSVSTLKIQRTERGDSAVYLCASSLSGGTLHFGNGTRLTVT.

The V and J genes are TRBV6-2 or TRBV6-3 and TRBJ2-3; D might be TRBD2 (5 bases). CDR1 and CDR2 from the germline V gene are MNHEY and SVGEGT. V was cut by 0 bases and J by 0 bases, with 16 bases left in between. This CDR3 spans 18 amino acids. Written as DNA, the CDR3 is TGTGCCAGCAGTTACTCGGTACCTAGCTCCCTTAGCACAGATACGCAGTATTTT. Protein sequence: CASSYSVPSSLSTDTQYF.

The chain combines TRBV29-1 with TRBJ2-2; 12 bases map to TRBD2. V trimming: 7 bases; J trimming: 5 bases; junction bases outside the gene matches: 8. Looked up from germline, CDR1 is SQVTM and CDR2 is ANQGSEA. This CDR3 comprises 15 residues. The CDR3 DNA reads TGCAGCGCCAAACTAGCGGGGGGATATACCGGGGAGCTGTTTTTT. Its translation is CSAKLAGGYTGELFF.

This clone was seen a single time. The V call is TRBV3-1 (or the pseudogene TRBV3-2), the J call TRBJ1-2; D is unclear. The germline V gene has CDR1 LGHDT and CDR2 YNNKEL (reference sequence). The germline V and J ends were trimmed by 1 base and 5 bases, with 14 bases remaining between them. The CDR3 consists of 15 residues. This CDR3 is CASSQADTESYGYTF. The CDR3 region has the DNA TGTGCCAGCAGCCAAGCAGATACGGAGTCTTATGGCTACACCTTC.

The chain recombines TRBV6-5 with TRBJ1-4; 7 nucleotides agree with TRBD1. The CDR3 sequence is 14 residues long. The V gene end was trimmed by 0 bases and the J gene end by 11 bases; junction bases not matched to a gene: 6. Germline V gene lookup returns CDR1 MNHEY and CDR2 SVGAGI. The CDR3 DNA reads as TGTGCCAGCAGTTACTCAGACAGGGTGTGGAAACTGTTTTTT. It yields the protein CASSYSDRVWKLFF.

The chain recombines TRBV14 with TRBJ2-7, with D tentatively TRBD2 (6 bases). CDR3 length equals 15 residues. CDR1 and CDR2 from the germline V gene are SGHDN and FVKESK. The V gene lost 4 bases and the J gene lost 2 bases, with 15 bases spanning the gap. In nucleotides, the CDR3 is TGTGCCAGCAGCCCCTTTGAGGGACTGCCCTACGAGCAGTACTTC. This sequence encodes CASSPFEGLPYEQYF. The full variable domain, in which reference TRBV14 and TRBJ2-7 provide the parts outside the CDR3, is EAGVTQFPSHSVIEKGQTVTLRCDPISGHDNLYWYRRVMGKEIKFLLHFVKESKQDESGMPNNRFLAERTGGTYSTLKVQPAELEDSGVYFCASSPFEGLPYEQYFGPGTRLTVT.

The chain recombines TRBV5-4 with TRBJ2-1; 14 bases line up with TRBD2. The CDR3 length is 18 residues. V was pared by 1 base and J by 7 bases, with 10 bases of the junction left unmatched. Per germline, CDR1 SGHNT and CDR2 YYREEE (reference sequence). CDR3 in DNA: TGTGCCAGCAGCTTGTATGGGACTAGCGGGGGCCCCAGGAATGAGCAGTTCTTC. It encodes CASSLYGTSGGPRNEQFF.

The rearrangement joins TRBV6-2 or TRBV6-3 to TRBJ2-7, with D maybe TRBD2 (5 bases). The CDR3 is 17 residues long. V was trimmed by 5 bases and J by 0 bases, leaving 20 bases between them. Germline V gene lookup returns CDR1 MNHEY and CDR2 SVGEGT. CDR3 in amino acids: CASSPRPREARSYEQYF. CDR3 in DNA: TGTGCCAGCAGTCCCCGACCCCGGGAAGCCCGCTCCTACGAGCAGTACTTC.

Written as DNA, the CDR3 is TGTGCCAGCAGCCGAGACAGGGGAACCTCCGGAAACACCATATATTTT. It translates to CASSRDRGTSGNTIYF. The gene calls are TRBV14 and TRBJ1-3; the match to TRBD1 covers 8 bases. Unmatched junction bases numbered 9, after V lost 4 bases and J lost 4 bases. From germline, CDR1 is SGHDN and CDR2 FVKESK. The CDR3 has 16 amino acids.

V gene TRBV5-5 combines with J gene TRBJ2-5; perhaps TRBD1 as D (6 bases). Germline-derived CDR1 and CDR2 are SGHKS and YYEKEE (reference sequence). Trimming stripped 4 bases from V and 5 bases from J, with 12 bases between. This CDR3 spans 13 amino acids. As DNA, the CDR3 is TGTGCCAGCAGCAAGACAGGTTGGGAGACCCAGTACTTC. Residues: CASSKTGWETQYF.

The V call is TRBV3-1 (or the pseudogene TRBV3-2), the J call TRBJ2-3; 11 bases map to TRBD2. After removal of 3 bases from V and 0 bases from J, the junction contained 14 bases not matched to a gene. The CDR3 loop spans 20 amino acids. In germline, CDR1 is LGHDT, CDR2 YNNKEL (reference sequence). CDR3 loop: CASSHSGVASGGTSTDTQYF. The CDR3 bases are TGTGCCAGCAGCCACTCAGGGGTGGCTAGCGGGGGGACTAGCACAGATACGCAGTATTTT.

The gene calls are TRBV18 and TRBJ2-5; 10 positions agree with TRBD2. The length of the CDR3 is 15 residues. V lost 5 bases, J lost 5 bases, and 8 bases stayed unmatched. Germline values: CDR1 KGHSH, CDR2 LQKENI. CDR3 region: CASSSPSGGLETQYF. The CDR3 DNA is TGTGCCAGCTCATCGCCTAGCGGGGGTCTGGAGACCCAGTACTTC.

The V gene is TRBV16, the J gene TRBJ2-7; a possible D gene is TRBD2 (6 bases). Trimming removed 0 bases from V and 6 bases from J, with 12 bases in between. Germline V gene sequence: CDR1 KGHSY, CDR2 FQNENV. This CDR3 spans 14 amino acids. CDR3 amino acids: CASSQSRGLVEQYF. DNA of the CDR3: TGTGCCAGCAGCCAATCGCGGGGCTTGGTCGAGCAGTACTTC. The full variable domain, rest sourced from reference TRBV16 and TRBJ2-7, is GEEVAQTPKHLVRGEGQKAKLYCAPIKGHSYVFWYQQVLKNEFKFLISFQNENVFDETGMPKERFSAKCLPNSPCSLEIQATKLEDSAVYFCASSQSRGLVEQYFGPGTRLTVT.

The chain carries TRBV11-2 and TRBJ2-5; 13 bases align to TRBD2. CDR1 SGHAT and CDR2 FQNNGV come from the germline V gene. This CDR3 has 17 residues. Trimming at V came to 2 bases and at J to 5 bases, leaving 8 bases not matched to a gene. This CDR3 reads CASSLLRTSGGEETQYF. The CDR3 coding sequence is TGTGCCAGCAGCTTATTGAGGACTAGCGGGGGAGAGGAGACCCAGTACTTC.

The sample holds a few counts of this clone. The J gene is TRBJ1-4, the V gene TRBV3-1 (or the pseudogene TRBV3-2); TRBD1 matches at 9 bases. J lost 9 bases, V lost 0 bases, and 8 bases had no gene match. The CDR3 extends over 16 amino acids. CDR1 and CDR2 (germline): LGHDT, YNNKEL (reference sequence). CDR3 in DNA: TGTGCCAGCAGCCAAGATTATGGGACAGGGATACAAAAACTGTTTTTT. It yields the protein CASSQDYGTGIQKLFF.

V gene TRBV2 combines with J gene TRBJ2-7; TRBD1 matches at 7 bases. The CDR3 is 15 amino acids. The V and J ends lost 6 bases and 0 bases, in that order; junction bases with no gene match: 8. Germline V lookup: CDR1 SNHLY, CDR2 FYNNEI. CDR3 DNA sequence: TGTGCCAGCAGCGTAAGACAGGGCCTCTCCTACGAGCAGTACTTC. Translated, it gives CASSVRQGLSYEQYF. The complete variable domain, with remaining parts taken from reference TRBV2 and TRBJ2-7, reads EPEVTQTPSHQVTQMGQEVILRCVPISNHLYFYWYRQILGQKVEFLVSFYNNEISEKSEIFDDQFSVERPDGSNFTLKIRSTKLEDSAMYFCASSVRQGLSYEQYFGPGTRLTVT.

The genes are TRBV7-3 and TRBJ2-3, with a tentative D call TRBD2 (5 bases). This CDR3 contains 14 residues. In germline, CDR1 is SGHTA, CDR2 FQGTGA. V was pared by 2 bases and J by 3 bases, with 9 bases between. The CDR3 bases are TGTGCCAGCAGCTTAGAGGGCTTGACAGATACGCAGTATTTT. This sequence encodes CASSLEGLTDTQYF.

The chain is built from TRBV24-1 and TRBJ1-5; D remains ambiguous. The CDR3 covers 13 residues. V lost 4 bases, J lost 5 bases, and 8 bases lay in between. Germline CDR1 and CDR2: KGHDR and SFDVKD. The CDR3 sequence is CATSDYSDQPQHF. The CDR3 DNA reads as TGTGCCACCAGTGACTACAGTGATCAGCCCCAGCATTTT.

The rearrangement uses TRBV9 and TRBJ2-1, with 11 nucleotides matching TRBD2. Looked up from germline, CDR1 is SGDLS and CDR2 is YYNGEE. The CDR3 consists of 15 residues. With V trimmed by 0 bases and J by 6 bases, 2 bases remained unmatched. CDR3 protein: CASSVELAGVNEQFF. Written as DNA, the CDR3 is TGTGCCAGCAGCGTAGAACTAGCGGGAGTCAATGAGCAGTTCTTC.